These 18 T cell receptor beta chains were all obtained from the same sample, sequenced in a study of cytomegalovirus exposure and HLA in healthy donors. PCR was performed using 60 Vbeta and 13 Jbeta primers. Repertoires were generated with immunoSEQ multiplex PCR, while TCRdb's copy carries only in-frame clones and drops some. The sample table includes about 130,000 clones. Specimen: PBMCs. These receptors all stem from a woman aged 60-70 years in good health and CMV-seronegative.

The chain couples TRBV19 to TRBJ2-6; D not certain. V was cut by 1 base and J by 0 bases, with 16 bases left in between. Germline CDR1 LNHDA, CDR2 SQIVND (reference sequence). The CDR3 extends over 19 amino acids. The CDR3 nucleotides read TGTGCCAGTAGTATAGCCGAAGTTTTGCGGCACTCTGGGGCCAACGTCCTGACTTTC. Translated, it gives CASSIAEVLRHSGANVLTF.

V usage is TRBV15 and J usage is TRBJ1-1; 7 bases align to TRBD1. With V trimmed by 3 bases and J by 2 bases, 9 bases remained unmatched. Germline lookup yields CDR1 LNHNV and CDR2 YYDKDF (reference sequence). This CDR3 spans 16 amino acids. CDR3 nucleotides: TGTGCCACCAGCAGCTTTACCTGGACAGGAAACACTGAAGCTTTCTTT. Translated: CATSSFTWTGNTEAFF.

The chain joins TRBV6-6 to TRBJ2-7, with D possibly being TRBD1 (6 bases). Looked up from germline, CDR1 is MNHNY and CDR2 is SVGAGI (reference sequence). With 7 bases removed from V and 12 bases from J, the gap between germline ends came to 22 bases. The CDR3 runs 13 residues. The CDR3: CASTIQGQPGWYF. Written as DNA, the CDR3 is TGTGCCAGCACTATACAGGGTCAACCGGGGTGGTACTTC.

The CDR3 sequence is CAIKPTGVNTEAFF. CDR3 DNA: TGTGCCATCAAGCCGACAGGGGTGAACACTGAAGCTTTCTTT. The chain couples TRBV10-3 to TRBJ1-1; 8 positions agree with TRBD1. V dropped 7 bases and J dropped 0; count of bases not matched to a gene: 4. CDR3 length: 14 amino acids. Looked up from germline, CDR1 is ENHRY and CDR2 is SYGVKD.

This CDR3 reads CASSLNGQFEAFF. The CDR3 nucleotides are TGTGCCAGCAGCTTAAATGGGCAGTTTGAAGCTTTCTTT. The chain links TRBV7-3 to TRBJ1-1; no reliable D call. Deletions cut 1 base from V and 7 bases from J, with 10 bases between. CDR3 size: 13 residues. Germline lookup yields CDR1 SGHTA and CDR2 FQGTGA.

The chain couples TRBV7-9 to TRBJ2-2; 9 nucleotides align to TRBD2. V lost 5 bases to trimming and J lost 6 bases; unmatched junction nucleotides: 13. The CDR3 contains 17 residues. Germline V gives CDR1 SEHNR, CDR2 FQNEAQ (reference sequence). CDR3 nucleotide sequence: TGTGCCAGCAGCCCATCCCCGACTAGCGGAGCTCCCGGGGAGCTGTTTTTT. Amino acid sequence: CASSPSPTSGAPGELFF.

The V and J genes are TRBV11-3 and TRBJ1-1; D ambiguous. CDR3 length: 13 residues. Germline V CDR1 and CDR2: SGHNT, YENEEA. Trimming took 0 bases from V and 1 from J, leaving 3 bases between them. CDR3 protein: CASSLEANTEAFF. The CDR3 DNA follows: TGTGCCAGCAGCTTAGAAGCGAACACTGAAGCTTTCTTT.

This chain joins TRBV30 and TRBJ2-7; 7 bases align to TRBD1. Per germline, CDR1 GTSNPN and CDR2 SVGIG (reference sequence). The CDR3 consists of 13 residues. Losses at the gene ends were 2 bases for V and 3 bases for J; bases not matched to a gene: 4. CDR3 nucleotides: TGTGCCTGGAGTCGGGACAGAAACTACGAGCAGTACTTC. It translates to CAWSRDRNYEQYF. Variable domain in full (rest from reference TRBV30 and TRBJ2-7): SQTIHQWPATLVQPVGSPLSLECTVEGTSNPNLYWYRQAAGRGLQLLFYSVGIGQISSEVPQNLSASRPQDRQFILSSKKLLLSDSGFYLCAWSRDRNYEQYFGPGTRLTVT.

This sequence joins TRBV19 and TRBJ1-2, with D hard to call. CDR3 length: 15 amino acids. CDR1 and CDR2 from the germline V gene are LNHDA and SQIVND (reference sequence). V was pared by 6 bases and J by 4 bases, with 18 bases between. CDR3 DNA sequence: TGTGCCAGTAGAGAGTCCGTCAGGAACTCCTATGGCTACACCTTC. Its protein is CASRESVRNSYGYTF.

The V call is TRBV6-6, the J call TRBJ1-1; D unclear. Germline CDR1 MNHNY, CDR2 SVGAGI (reference sequence). This CDR3 contains 10 residues. The ends were cut back, 6 bases at V and 5 bases at J, with 4 bases in the middle. The CDR3: CASRATEAFF. The CDR3 nucleotides are TGTGCCAGCAGGGCAACTGAAGCTTTCTTT.

The rearrangement links TRBV7-2 to TRBJ2-7; TRBD2 matches at 7 bases. Germline values: CDR1 SGHTA, CDR2 FQGNSA. V was clipped by 4 bases and J by 4 bases; unmatched bases: 10. The CDR3 has 15 amino acids. This CDR3 reads CASSSASGLGYEQYF. DNA of the CDR3: TGTGCCAGCAGCTCCGCTAGCGGACTAGGGTACGAGCAGTACTTC.

The genes are TRBV10-3 and TRBJ1-1; tentative D call: TRBD1 (5 bases). V lost 6 bases and J lost 1, with 15 bases in between. Germline lookup yields CDR1 ENHRY and CDR2 SYGVKD. This CDR3 contains 15 residues. CDR3: CAIRGQGLWNTEAFF. For the CDR3, the DNA is TGTGCCATCAGGGGGCAGGGCTTGTGGAACACTGAAGCTTTCTTT.

The chain joins TRBV4-1 to TRBJ1-4, with D maybe TRBD1 (6 bases). Trimming removed 0 bases from V and 4 bases from J, with 12 bases in between. CDR3 length: 16 residues. Germline loops: CDR1 MGHRA, CDR2 YSYEKL. The CDR3 reads CASSQDPGQINEKLFF. CDR3 bases: TGCGCCAGCAGCCAAGATCCCGGACAGATTAATGAAAAACTGTTTTTT.

This chain joins TRBV18 and TRBJ2-3, with a possible D match to TRBD1 (5 bases). V was cut by 6 bases and J by 0 bases, with 10 bases left in between. The CDR3 has 14 amino acids. CDR1 is KGHSH, CDR2 LQKENI, per germline. CDR3: CASSQGTSTDTQYF. The CDR3 DNA sequence: TGTGCCAGCTCGCAGGGAACGAGCACAGATACGCAGTATTTT.

This chain links TRBV4-2 with TRBJ2-1; D possibly corresponds to TRBD2 (7 bases). Trimming removed 1 base from V and 15 bases from J, with 22 bases in between. CDR3 length equals 15 residues. Germline V gene lookup returns CDR1 LGHNA and CDR2 YNFKEQ. The CDR3 coding sequence is TGTGCCAGCAGCCAAGTCGAGGGGGGGGTGTCGGAAGGGTTCTTC. This sequence encodes CASSQVEGGVSEGFF.

The chain recombines TRBV27 with TRBJ1-2; tentatively, D is TRBD1 (5 bases). The CDR3 totals 15 residues. Trimming left V 2 bases short and J 2 bases short, with 12 bases between. Looked up from germline, CDR1 is MNHEY and CDR2 is SMNVEV (reference sequence). CDR3 residues: CASSLAGHPNYGYTF. DNA for the CDR3: TGTGCCAGCAGTTTAGCTGGACACCCCAACTATGGCTACACCTTC.

The CDR3, as DNA: TGTGCCAGCAGTCCGGGAACCACAGATACGCAGTATTTT. Translating gives CASSPGTTDTQYF. The chain joins TRBV27 to TRBJ2-3; possible D gene TRBD2, 5 bases. The CDR3 is 13 residues long. V lost 5 bases and J 2 bases, leaving 8 bases between the germline ends. Germline CDR1 and CDR2: MNHEY and SMNVEV (reference sequence).

The V call is TRBV4-1, the J call TRBJ1-5, with D unresolved. The V gene lost 0 bases and the J gene lost 3 bases, with 12 bases spanning the gap. Germline CDR1 and CDR2: MGHRA and YSYEKL. CDR3 length: 16 amino acids. CDR3 loop: CASSQEGDTYNQPQHF. CDR3 nucleotides: TGCGCCAGCAGCCAAGAAGGTGACACCTACAATCAGCCCCAGCATTTT.